Described below is a single T cell receptor beta chain sequence and its context. This record belongs to a study of blood T cell repertoires in COVID-19. Study as a whole: Acute-phase and convalescent COVID-19 samples originated in the United States, Italy and Spain. T cells, B-cell-depleted T cells, or PBMCs provided the cDNA or gDNA that served as material.

In the original processing: Estimated nucleated cell counts came from reference gene primer amplification. Here immunoSEQ multiplex PCR was the method, and the copy in TCRdb shows in-frame clones only, minus some. The DNA was the basis for D and trimming; V, J and clone size are from that table. The data contain about 180,000 clones, around four fifths of them seen just once; the ten biggest clones take up around 6.3%. This TCR was sampled from a man between 65 and 85 years old with active or convalescent COVID-19. Source material: peripheral blood.

The CDR3 loop reads CASSAVPGYEGYTF. CDR3 sequence (DNA): TGTGCCAGCAGTGCTGTCCCAGGGTATGAAGGCTACACCTTC. V gene TRBV2 combines with J gene TRBJ1-2; tentatively, D is TRBD1 (5 bases). Trimming left V 4 bases short and J 8 bases short, with 17 bases between. This CDR3 is built from 14 residues. The germline gives CDR1 SNHLY, CDR2 FYNNEI.